This T cell receptor beta chain was captured in a study of shared clonotypes between healthy human individuals. Study summary: The composition of the donors was a couple of women and a few men aged 18 to 49.

Naive CD8 cells were CD45RO-negative, positively selected for CCR7, excluding terminally differentiated effector memory CD45RA+ cells. With regard to this clone: Its antigen is not known.

Using approximately 190 ng DNA, 30,000 to 35,000 T cell genomes, the sorted-subset replicate PCRs were run. Assay: immunoSEQ multiplex PCR; the TCRdb copy retains only in-frame clones and omits some. The sample includes roughly 1,800,000 clones, 85% to 95% of them seen just once. The CDR3 runs 17 residues. V was cut by 5 bases and J by 4 bases, with 23 bases left in between. Germline CDR1 reads KGHSY; CDR2 reads FQNENV. Regarding the study as a whole: Blood was the sole source, and tissue repertoires probably differ.

The chain uses TRBV16 and TRBJ1-2; the D is unclear. Sequenced sample: naive CD8+ T cells sorted from blood. The origin of this receptor is a man younger than 35 in good health. Here the CDR3 DNA reads TGTGCCAGCAGCAGTTTCCAAAGTGCACAGAACTTCTATGGCTACACCTTC. It yields the protein CASSSFQSAQNFYGYTF.